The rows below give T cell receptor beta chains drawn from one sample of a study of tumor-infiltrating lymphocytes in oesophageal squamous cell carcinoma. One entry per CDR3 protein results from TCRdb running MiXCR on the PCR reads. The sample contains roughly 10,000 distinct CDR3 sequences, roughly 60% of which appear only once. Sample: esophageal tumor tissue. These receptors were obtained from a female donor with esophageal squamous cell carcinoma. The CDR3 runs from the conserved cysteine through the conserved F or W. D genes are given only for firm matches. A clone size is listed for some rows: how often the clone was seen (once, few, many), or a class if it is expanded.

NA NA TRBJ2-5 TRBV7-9 TGTGCCAGCAGCTTCGGGCTCCAAGAGACCCAGTACTTC CASSFGLQETQYF
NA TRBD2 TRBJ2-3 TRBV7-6 TGTGCTAGCAGCCGACTAGCGGGGGGGGTAGATACGCAGTATTTT CASSRLAGGVDTQYF
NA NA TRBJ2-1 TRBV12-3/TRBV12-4 TGTGCCAGCAGCAAGCTACAGGGAGCCGGGAGTGGTGAGCAGTTCTTC CASSKLQGAGSGEQFF
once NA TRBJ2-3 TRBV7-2 TGTGCCAGCAGCTTAGCGCTAAGCTTCGGGGAGGATACGCAGTATTTT CASSLALSFGEDTQYF
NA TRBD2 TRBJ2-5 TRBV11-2 TGTGCCAGCAGCTCTCGACTAGCGGGAGGTCACGAGACCCAGTACTTC CASSSRLAGGHETQYF
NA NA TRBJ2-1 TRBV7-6 TGTGCTAGCAGCATCAACAGGCAAGAGACCCAGTTCTTC CASSINRQETQFF
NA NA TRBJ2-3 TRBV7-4 TGTGCCAGCAGCTTACACGCTGTCACCGGGGGGCTGTATTTT CASSLHAVTGGLYF
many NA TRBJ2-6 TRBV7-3 NA CASSRPRELLWLHLRF
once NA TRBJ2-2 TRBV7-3 TGTGCCAGCAGCTCCCAGGGAACCGGGGAGCTGTTTTTT CASSSQGTGELFF
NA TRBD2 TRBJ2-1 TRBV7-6 TGTGCCAGCAGCTTAGGGACTAGCGGCTCCTACAATGAGCAGTTCTTC CASSLGTSGSYNEQFF
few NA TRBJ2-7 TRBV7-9 TGTGCCAGCAAGGACACACGAGAAGAAGGCTACGAGCAGTACTTC CASKDTREEGYEQYF
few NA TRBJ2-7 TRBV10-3 TGTGCCATCAGTGAGTCCGAAGGGTTCTACGAGCAGTACTTC CAISESEGFYEQYF
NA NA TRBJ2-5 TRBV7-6 TGTGCCAGCAGCTTAGCGCTTGTACGACAAGAGACCCAGTACTTC CASSLALVRQETQYF
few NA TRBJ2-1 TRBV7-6 TGTGCCAGCAGCTTAAGCCGGGACCCCGTGAATCAGTTCTTC CASSLSRDPVNQFF